Below, 31 T cell receptor beta chains from the same sample are listed, as sequenced in a study of regulatory T cells in long-lasting Graves disease. Combining iRepertoire HTBI primers with Arm-PCR of CDR3 regions, the authors built TCR beta libraries. TCRdb re-analysed the multiplex PCR reads in MiXCR, keeping a single row per CDR3 protein. The sample consists of 400,000 to 500,000 distinct CDR3 sequences, roughly 17% of them appearing once. Time point noted: newly diagnosed GD, antithyroid drugs for less than 3 months. Extracted RNA from PBMCs served as the source of the TCR library. The data were also submitted as part of a second study, on T cells in Graves' hyperthyroidism and ophthalmopathy.

Sequences were derived from peripheral blood mononuclear cells (PBMCs), sampled at new diagnosis, from a patient treated with antithyroid drugs. These receptor sequences come from a woman aged 25-40 years with Graves disease.

This clonotype was counted at least ten times. The chain carries TRBV7-9 and TRBJ1-2; TRBD1 agrees at 7 bases. The CDR3 consists of 15 residues. The V gene end was trimmed by 5 bases and the J gene end by 6 bases; junction bases not matched to a gene: 12. Germline V gene data show CDR1 as SEHNR and CDR2 as FQNEAQ (reference sequence). CDR3 nucleotides: TGTGCCAGCAGCCGTTTTGACAGGGAAGTTGATGGCTACACCTTC. Translation: CASSRFDREVDGYTF. The full variable domain, rest sourced from reference TRBV7-9 and TRBJ1-2, is DTGVSQNPRHKITKRGQNVTFRCDPISEHNRLYWYRQTLGQGPEFLTYFQNEAQLEKSRLLSDRFSAERPKGSFSTLEIQRTEQGDSAMYLCASSRFDREVDGYTFGSGTRLTVV.

This clonotype was seen ten or more times. The chain recombines TRBV7-2 with TRBJ2-5, with D perhaps TRBD1 (5 bases). Trimming removed 7 bases from V and 7 bases from J, with 16 bases in between. The CDR3 contains 13 residues. The germline gives CDR1 SGHTA, CDR2 FQGNSA. The CDR3 loop reads CASTLPGMGTQYF. CDR3 DNA: TGTGCCAGCACCCTACCAGGGATGGGGACCCAGTACTTC.

This clonotype was picked up many times. This chain links TRBV2 with TRBJ2-7, with a weak D call TRBD2 (5 bases). CDR3 size: 15 residues. The V gene lost 4 bases and the J gene lost 2 bases, with 15 bases spanning the gap. Germline CDR1 and CDR2: SNHLY and FYNNEI. CDR3 DNA sequence: TGTGCCAGCAGTGCCCTAACACGGGGAACCTACGAGCAGTACTTC. This translates into CASSALTRGTYEQYF.

The chain links TRBV27 to TRBJ1-2; tentative D call: TRBD1 (5 bases). V was pared by 5 bases and J by 5 bases, with 15 bases between. This CDR3 spans 14 amino acids. The V gene's germline CDR1 is MNHEY and CDR2 SMNVEV (reference sequence). CDR3: CASSKTLQVYGYTF. The CDR3 coding sequence is TGTGCCAGCAGTAAGACCCTACAGGTTTATGGCTACACCTTC.

This clonotype was recorded a few times. The chain has TRBV6-1 and TRBJ2-3, with TRBD1 matching over 10 bases. The CDR3 has 15 amino acids. V was clipped by 6 bases and J by 1 base; unmatched bases: 4. Germline values: CDR1 MNHNS, CDR2 SASEGT. The DNA for the CDR3 is TGTGCCAGCAGACGGACAGGGGGTGGCACAGATACGCAGTATTTT. It encodes CASRRTGGGTDTQYF.

The rearrangement links TRBV20-1 to TRBJ1-5, with 7 nucleotides matching TRBD1. V shed 0 bases, J shed 5 bases, and the junction held 4 bases outside the gene matches. This CDR3 has 14 amino acids. The V gene's germline CDR1 is DFQATT and CDR2 SNEGSKA (reference sequence). The CDR3: CSARDPGGYQPQHF. In DNA form, the CDR3 reads TGCAGTGCTAGAGATCCAGGGGGTTATCAGCCCCAGCATTTT.

In this sample, this clonotype turned up a few times. Germline and junction disagree at one end, which may indicate a read error. The J gene is TRBJ2-3, the V gene TRBV12-3 or TRBV12-4; 9 nucleotides agree with TRBD1. There are 17 residues in the CDR3. DNA for the CDR3: TGTGCCAGCAGCCACCCCGGGACAGGGCTTGGGACAGGTACGCAGTATTTT. Encoded protein: CASSHPGTGLGTGTQYF.

This clonotype has ten or more counts. The chain joins TRBV27 to TRBJ1-6; the D is unclear. CDR3 length equals 15 residues. Germline V gene sequence: CDR1 MNHEY, CDR2 SMNVEV (reference sequence). V gave up 6 bases and J gave up 3 bases, with 12 bases separating them. CDR3 sequence: CASRPTANYNSPLHF. The CDR3 DNA reads TGTGCCAGCAGACCAACAGCGAACTATAATTCACCCCTCCACTTT.

This clonotype was detected a few times. The genes are TRBV7-9 and TRBJ1-2; 9 positions agree with TRBD1. The trim removed 3 bases at V and 10 bases at J, leaving 9 bases unmatched. The CDR3 covers 14 residues. Germline V gene lookup returns CDR1 SEHNR and CDR2 FQNEAQ (reference sequence). The CDR3 region has the DNA TGTGCCAGCAGCTTCCAACAGGGGGCAGAGACCTACACCTTC. Translating gives CASSFQQGAETYTF.

A note on this clonotype: A much larger clonotype is one base distant, so this may be a read error. The rearrangement links TRBV6-2 or TRBV6-3 to TRBJ1-2; TRBD1 might be the D (5 bases). Germline lookup yields CDR1 MNHEY and CDR2 SVGEGT. CDR3 length: 20 residues. V lost 7 bases and J lost 3, with 33 bases in between. CDR3 protein: CASTQITKSGALRVHYGYTF. DNA for the CDR3: TGTGCCAGCACCCAAATCACGAAAAGTGGAGCTCTCAGGGTCCACTATGGCTACACCTTC.

This clonotype was observed many times. The gene calls are TRBV6-2 or TRBV6-3 and TRBJ2-7, with D possibly TRBD2 on 6 matching bases. The germline V gene has CDR1 MNHEY and CDR2 SVGEGT. With 6 bases removed from V and 1 base from J, the gap between germline ends came to 22 bases. The CDR3 spans 17 residues. The CDR3 DNA reads TGTGCCAGCAGCCTATTGACCGGGCAGGGAGGATCCTACGAGCAGTACTTC. This codes for CASSLLTGQGGSYEQYF.

This clonotype was recorded many times. V usage is TRBV2 and J usage is TRBJ1-5; 7 nucleotides match TRBD1. Germline CDR1 reads SNHLY; CDR2 reads FYNNEI. Trimming at V came to 6 bases and at J to 1 base, leaving 3 bases not matched to a gene. The CDR3 is made up of 14 amino acids. DNA of the CDR3: TGTGCCAGCAGCCTGACAGGGAGCAATCAGCCCCAGCATTTT. This sequence encodes CASSLTGSNQPQHF.

This clonotype was observed at least ten times. The chain recombines TRBV28 with TRBJ2-1; 7 positions agree with TRBD1. CDR3 length equals 13 residues. V lost 5 bases and J lost 9; bases outside the gene matches: 7. CDR1 and CDR2 from the germline V gene are MDHEN and SYDVKM. The CDR3: CASSPARGSEQFF. CDR3 DNA sequence: TGTGCCAGCAGTCCCGCCAGGGGGTCTGAGCAGTTCTTC.

This clonotype was counted ten times or more. The J gene is TRBJ2-5, the V gene TRBV7-9, with 7 bases identical to TRBD1. Germline CDR1 reads SEHNR; CDR2 reads FQNEAQ (reference sequence). This CDR3 is built from 16 residues. V lost 5 bases to trimming and J lost 4 bases; unmatched junction nucleotides: 13. The CDR3 coding sequence is TGTGCCAGCAGCAGCATACAGGGGCTATCCCGAGAGACCCAGTACTTC. Protein sequence: CASSSIQGLSRETQYF. The complete variable domain, with remaining parts taken from reference TRBV7-9 and TRBJ2-5, reads DTGVSQNPRHKITKRGQNVTFRCDPISEHNRLYWYRQTLGQGPEFLTYFQNEAQLEKSRLLSDRFSAERPKGSFSTLEIQRTEQGDSAMYLCASSSIQGLSRETQYFGPGTRLLVL.

Only a few counts were recorded for this clonotype. A much larger clone sits a single nucleotide away, making a read error possible. This CDR3 is CASGQGLAGYEQYF. The CDR3 coding sequence is TGCGCCAGCGGCCAAGGGCTAGCGGGCTACGAGCAGTACTTC. The rearrangement uses TRBV4-3 and TRBJ2-7, with 8 positions matching TRBD2. CDR1 LGHNA and CDR2 YSLEER come from the germline V gene. The CDR3 is made up of 14 amino acids.

The chain couples TRBV19 to TRBJ2-1; D assignment may be TRBD1 or TRBD2 (6 bases each). The CDR3 length is 15 residues. The V and J ends lost 8 bases and 4 bases respectively, with 18 bases between them. From germline, CDR1 is LNHDA and CDR2 SQIVND (reference sequence). The CDR3 sequence is CASRGGTPEYNEQFF. The CDR3 DNA follows: TGTGCCAGTCGAGGCGGGACACCGGAATACAATGAGCAGTTCTTC.

In its sample, this clonotype was seen many times. The rearrangement joins TRBV5-1 to TRBJ2-1; possibly TRBD1 for D (5 bases). V lost 0 bases, J lost 6 bases, and 13 bases lay in between. This CDR3 comprises 15 residues. Germline V CDR1 and CDR2: SGHRS, YFSETQ. The CDR3 nucleotides are TGCGCCAGCAGCTTGGCCCTTGGACAAGGCAATGAGCAGTTCTTC. Translating it yields CASSLALGQGNEQFF.

This clonotype showed up many times. V gene TRBV7-9 combines with J gene TRBJ1-2, with a weak D call TRBD1 (6 bases). This CDR3 comprises 13 residues. Deletions cut 2 bases from V and 7 bases from J, with 11 bases between. In germline, CDR1 is SEHNR, CDR2 FQNEAQ (reference sequence). The CDR3 protein is CASSLIQGTGYTF. CDR3 nucleotide sequence: TGTGCCAGCAGCTTAATCCAGGGGACTGGCTACACCTTC. The full variable domain, in which reference TRBV7-9 and TRBJ1-2 provide the parts outside the CDR3, is DTGVSQNPRHKITKRGQNVTFRCDPISEHNRLYWYRQTLGQGPEFLTYFQNEAQLEKSRLLSDRFSAERPKGSFSTLEIQRTEQGDSAMYLCASSLIQGTGYTFGSGTRLTVV.

This clonotype was detected many times. The chain uses TRBV10-3 and TRBJ2-7, with D possibly being TRBD1 (5 bases). The CDR3 is made up of 11 amino acids. Trimming left V 6 bases short and J 4 bases short, with 7 bases between. Germline assignment: CDR1 ENHRY and CDR2 SYGVKD. CDR3 in DNA: TGTGCCATCAGAACAGGATACGAGCAGTACTTC. It yields the protein CAIRTGYEQYF.

This clonotype was recorded a few times. The chain recombines TRBV28 with TRBJ2-3; weak D call: TRBD2 (6 bases). Germline V gene lookup returns CDR1 MDHEN and CDR2 SYDVKM. Deletions cut 3 bases from V and 4 bases from J, with 8 bases between. The CDR3 extends over 13 amino acids. The CDR3 sequence is CASSLPSADTQYF. In DNA form, the CDR3 reads TGTGCCAGCAGTTTGCCTAGCGCAGATACGCAGTATTTT.

The chain has TRBV4-1 and TRBJ2-1; TRBD2 matches 9 bases. The trim removed 3 bases at V and 2 bases at J, leaving 5 bases unmatched. The CDR3 runs to 16 residues. In germline, CDR1 is MGHRA, CDR2 YSYEKL. The CDR3 loop reads CASSHQTSGTYNEQFF. The CDR3 coding sequence is TGCGCCAGCAGCCACCAGACTAGCGGCACCTACAATGAGCAGTTCTTC.

This clonotype was found a few times. V usage is TRBV4-2 and J usage is TRBJ1-1; D gene unclear. This CDR3 has 11 residues. Between the trimmed V and J ends, which lost 0 bases and 12 bases, there was a span of 8 bases. CDR1 is LGHNA and CDR2 is YNFKEQ in the germline V gene. CDR3 coding DNA: TGTGCCAGCAGCCAAGATCGGGTAACTTTCTTT. Translation: CASSQDRVTFF.

On this clonotype itself: A much larger clone differs from this one at a single base, so this may be a read error. This chain connects TRBV28 to TRBJ2-1, with D possibly being TRBD1 (5 bases). This CDR3 is 11 amino acids long. Germline V gives CDR1 MDHEN, CDR2 SYDVKM. The CDR3 nucleotides read TGTGCCACTCGACAGTACAATGAGCAGTCCTTC. Its translation is CATRQYNEQSF.

This chain joins TRBV6-2 or TRBV6-3 and TRBJ2-4; unclear D gene. Trimming shortened V by 0 bases and J by 5 bases, and 8 bases separated the two germline ends. CDR3 length equals 14 residues. The germline V gene has CDR1 MNHEY and CDR2 SVGEGT. Here the CDR3 reads CASSYSRRENIQYF. The DNA for the CDR3 is TGTGCCAGCAGTTACTCCCGGCGAGAAAACATTCAGTACTTC.

Ten or more counts support this clonotype. V is TRBV20-1 and J is TRBJ2-1, with D uncertain. V was pared by 6 bases and J by 6 bases, with 9 bases between. Germline-derived CDR1 and CDR2 are DFQATT and SNEGSKA (reference sequence). The CDR3 spans 11 residues. The CDR3 coding sequence is TGCAGTGCGAGGACGAGCAATGAGCAGTTCTTC. Its translation: CSARTSNEQFF.

There are many counts of this clonotype. The chain employs TRBV30 and TRBJ1-4; no reliable D call. Trimming removed 3 bases at V and 0 bases at J, with 14 bases between. Germline V gene data show CDR1 as GTSNPN and CDR2 as SVGIG (reference sequence). The CDR3 runs 16 residues. The CDR3 spells CAWRSFVTATNEKLFF. The CDR3, as DNA: TGTGCCTGGAGGTCGTTTGTCACTGCAACTAATGAAAAACTGTTTTTT.

This clonotype was counted at least ten times. The chain is built from TRBV20-1 and TRBJ2-1, with D unresolved. Looked up from germline, CDR1 is DFQATT and CDR2 is SNEGSKA (reference sequence). Trimming cost V 1 base and J 9 bases, with 13 bases left between them. The CDR3 is made up of 13 amino acids. CDR3 protein: CSARVSSPGEQFF. CDR3 bases: TGCAGTGCTAGAGTTTCTAGTCCTGGTGAGCAGTTCTTC.

This clonotype was detected only a few times. Possible read error: a much larger clone is one base away. The chain employs TRBV6-1 and TRBJ2-1, with D uncertain. V was pared by 7 bases and J by 0 bases, with 13 bases between. The CDR3 has 15 amino acids. The germline gives CDR1 MNHNS, CDR2 SASEGT. CDR3 bases: TGTGCCAGCATGACTCCCGTGGGCTCCTACAATGAGCAGTTCTTC. Its protein is CASMTPVGSYNEQFF.

The J gene is TRBJ2-1, the V gene TRBV20-1, with 8 bases fitting TRBD2. The CDR3 sequence is 17 residues long. Looked up from germline, CDR1 is DFQATT and CDR2 is SNEGSKA (reference sequence). With V trimmed by 6 bases and J by 0 bases, 13 bases remained unmatched. The CDR3 sequence: CSAPGRGAESSYNEQFF. Written as DNA, the CDR3 is TGCAGTGCCCCCGGGAGGGGAGCGGAAAGCTCCTACAATGAGCAGTTCTTC.

This clonotype was recorded a few times. The chain links TRBV20-1 to TRBJ2-5, with 10 nucleotides matching TRBD2. CDR1 is DFQATT, CDR2 SNEGSKA, per germline (reference sequence). The CDR3 has 17 residues. With V trimmed by 0 bases and J by 3 bases, 10 bases remained unmatched. The CDR3 DNA reads TGCAGTGCTAGAGATACAGAACTAGCGGGAATGAAAGAGACCCAGTACTTC. Amino acid sequence: CSARDTELAGMKETQYF.

This clonotype was seen only a few times. The V and J genes are TRBV19 and TRBJ2-7; 7 nucleotides agree with TRBD1. V dropped 5 bases and J dropped 5; count of bases not matched to a gene: 9. CDR3 length: 14 amino acids. The V gene's germline CDR1 is LNHDA and CDR2 SQIVND (reference sequence). The CDR3 DNA reads as TGTGCCAGTAGTGCTTACAGGGGAGCGGACGAGCAGTACTTC. The encoded protein is CASSAYRGADEQYF.